This T cell receptor (beta chain) is from a study of CD8 T cells in Susac syndrome. Reverse transcription used roughly 0.5 to 1 ug RNA and random hexamers. An immunoSEQ multiplex PCR amplified TCR beta CDR3 over 54 Vbeta and 13 Jbeta. TCRdb processed the immunoSEQ multiplex PCR reads anew with MiXCR; each CDR3 protein has one entry. The sample yields about 300,000 distinct CDR3 sequences, 85% seen once. CDR1 is SNHLY and CDR2 is FYNNEI in the germline V gene. The V segment lost 6 bases and the J segment 8 bases; nucleotides outside the gene matches: 13. This CDR3 spans 16 amino acids. The multiple sclerosis controls, all treatment-naive patients, had relapsing-remitting disease that was stable or active. The CD8+ and CD4+ T cells were negatively isolated, with the TEMRA cells enriched by FACS.

The sequence came from a human donor with multiple sclerosis. The sequencing sample was made of CD8+ T cells from PBMCs. This chain uses TRBV2 with TRBJ2-1; 10 positions match TRBD2. CDR3 in amino acids: CASSDSGRNFVDEQFF. The DNA for the CDR3 is TGTGCCAGCAGCGATAGCGGGAGGAATTTTGTGGATGAGCAGTTCTTC.